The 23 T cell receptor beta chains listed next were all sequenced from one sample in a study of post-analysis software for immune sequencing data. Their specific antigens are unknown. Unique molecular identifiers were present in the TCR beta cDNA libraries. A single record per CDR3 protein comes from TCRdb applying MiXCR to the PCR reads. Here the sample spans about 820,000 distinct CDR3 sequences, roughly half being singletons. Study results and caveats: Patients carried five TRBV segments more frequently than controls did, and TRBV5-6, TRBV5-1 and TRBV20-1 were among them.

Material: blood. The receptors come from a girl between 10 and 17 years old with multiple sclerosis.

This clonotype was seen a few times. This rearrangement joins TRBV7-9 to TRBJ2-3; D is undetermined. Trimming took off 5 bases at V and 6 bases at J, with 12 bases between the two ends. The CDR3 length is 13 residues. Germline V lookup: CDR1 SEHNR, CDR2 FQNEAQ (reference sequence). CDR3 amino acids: CASSPQSSDTQYF. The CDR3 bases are TGTGCCAGCAGCCCCCAGTCTTCCGATACGCAGTATTTT.

This chain's CDR3 is CASSQRLAGGPLETQYF. Written as DNA, the CDR3 is TGCGCCAGCAGCCAACGACTAGCGGGAGGGCCTTTAGAGACCCAGTACTTC. This chain connects TRBV4-1 to TRBJ2-5; 14 bases fit TRBD2. V dropped 2 bases and J dropped 4; count of bases not matched to a gene: 6. Germline loops: CDR1 MGHRA, CDR2 YSYEKL. The CDR3 loop spans 17 amino acids.

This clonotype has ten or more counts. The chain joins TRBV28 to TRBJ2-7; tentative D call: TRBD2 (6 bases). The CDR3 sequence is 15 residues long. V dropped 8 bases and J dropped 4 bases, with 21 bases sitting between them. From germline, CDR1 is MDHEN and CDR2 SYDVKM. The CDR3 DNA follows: TGTGCCAGCGCTGGAGGGAGCGGTTCTCCTTACGAGCAGTACTTC. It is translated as CASAGGSGSPYEQYF.

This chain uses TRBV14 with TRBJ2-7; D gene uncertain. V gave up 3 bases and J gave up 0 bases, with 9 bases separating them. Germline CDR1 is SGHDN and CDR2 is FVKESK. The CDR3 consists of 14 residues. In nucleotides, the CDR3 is TGTGCCAGCAGCCACAGACCCAACTCCTACGAGCAGTACTTC. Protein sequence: CASSHRPNSYEQYF.

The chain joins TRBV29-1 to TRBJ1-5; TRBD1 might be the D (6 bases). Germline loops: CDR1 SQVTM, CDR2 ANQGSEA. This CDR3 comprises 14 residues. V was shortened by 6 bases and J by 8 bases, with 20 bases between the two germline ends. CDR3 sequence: CSVGRGGREEPQHF. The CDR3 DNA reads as TGCAGCGTCGGCAGGGGAGGACGGGAGGAGCCCCAGCATTTT.

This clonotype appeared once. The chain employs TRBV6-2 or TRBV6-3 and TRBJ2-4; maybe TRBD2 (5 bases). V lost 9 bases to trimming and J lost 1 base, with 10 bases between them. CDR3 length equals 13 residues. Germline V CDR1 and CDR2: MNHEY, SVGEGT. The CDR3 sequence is CASHPGAKNIQYF. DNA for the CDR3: TGTGCCAGTCATCCGGGGGCCAAAAACATTCAGTACTTC.

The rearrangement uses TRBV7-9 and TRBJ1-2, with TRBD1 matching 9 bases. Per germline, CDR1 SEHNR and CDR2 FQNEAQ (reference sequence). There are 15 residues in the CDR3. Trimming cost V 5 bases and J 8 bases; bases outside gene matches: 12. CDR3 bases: TGTGCCAGCAGCCCAGAACAGGGGGCCGCAATAGGCTACACCTTC. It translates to CASSPEQGAAIGYTF.

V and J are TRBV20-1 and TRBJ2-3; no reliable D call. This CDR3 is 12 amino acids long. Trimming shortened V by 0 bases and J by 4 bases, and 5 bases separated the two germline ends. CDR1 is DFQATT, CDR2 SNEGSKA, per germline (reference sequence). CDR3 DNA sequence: TGCAGTGCTAGAGACGTCCCAGATACGCAGTATTTT. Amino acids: CSARDVPDTQYF.

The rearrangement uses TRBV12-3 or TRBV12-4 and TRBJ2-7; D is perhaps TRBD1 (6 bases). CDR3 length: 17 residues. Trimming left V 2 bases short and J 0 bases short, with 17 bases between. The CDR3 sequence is CASSLWDIGLISYEQYF. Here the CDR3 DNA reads TGTGCCAGCAGTTTATGGGACATAGGATTAATCTCCTACGAGCAGTACTTC.

In DNA, the CDR3 is TGTGCCAGCAGCCAAGACGGCGGGAGGTATAGCTCCTACAATGAGCAGTTCTTC. Translated: CASSQDGGRYSSYNEQFF. The chain couples TRBV3-1 to TRBJ2-1; 8 nucleotides agree with TRBD2. The CDR3 contains 18 residues. Germline CDR1 and CDR2: LGHDT and YNNKEL (reference sequence). J lost 0 bases, V lost 0 bases, and 7 bases had no gene match.

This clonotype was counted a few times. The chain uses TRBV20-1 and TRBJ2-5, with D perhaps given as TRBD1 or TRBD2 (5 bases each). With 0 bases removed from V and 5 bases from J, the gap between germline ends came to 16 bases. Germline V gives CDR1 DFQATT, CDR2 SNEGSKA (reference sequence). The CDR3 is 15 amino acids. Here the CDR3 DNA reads TGCAGTGCTAGAGACAGGGACGGGATAGGGGAGACCCAGTACTTC. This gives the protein CSARDRDGIGETQYF.

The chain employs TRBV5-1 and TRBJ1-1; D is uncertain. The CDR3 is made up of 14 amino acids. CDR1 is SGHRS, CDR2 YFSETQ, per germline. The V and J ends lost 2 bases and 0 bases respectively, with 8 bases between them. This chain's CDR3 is CASSLIGMNTEAFF. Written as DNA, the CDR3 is TGCGCCAGCAGCTTAATAGGCATGAACACTGAAGCTTTCTTT.

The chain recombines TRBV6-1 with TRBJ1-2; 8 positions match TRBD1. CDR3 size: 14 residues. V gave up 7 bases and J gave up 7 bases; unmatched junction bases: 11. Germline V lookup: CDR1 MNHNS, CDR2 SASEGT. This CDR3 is CASTQWTGRFGYTF. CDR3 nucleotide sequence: TGTGCCAGCACCCAGTGGACAGGGAGGTTTGGCTACACCTTC.

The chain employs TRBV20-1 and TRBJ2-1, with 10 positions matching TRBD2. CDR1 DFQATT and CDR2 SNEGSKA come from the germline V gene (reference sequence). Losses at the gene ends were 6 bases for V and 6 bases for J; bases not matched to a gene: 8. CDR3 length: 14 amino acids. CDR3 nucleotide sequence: TGCAGTGCACCCAAGCGGGAGGGCACCAATGAGCAGTTCTTC. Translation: CSAPKREGTNEQFF.

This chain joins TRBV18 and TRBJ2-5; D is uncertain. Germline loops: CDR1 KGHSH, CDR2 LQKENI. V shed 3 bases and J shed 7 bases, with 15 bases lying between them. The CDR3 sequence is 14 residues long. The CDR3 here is CASSPSGSRGTQYF. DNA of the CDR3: TGTGCCAGCTCACCTTCTGGGTCCAGAGGGACCCAGTACTTC.

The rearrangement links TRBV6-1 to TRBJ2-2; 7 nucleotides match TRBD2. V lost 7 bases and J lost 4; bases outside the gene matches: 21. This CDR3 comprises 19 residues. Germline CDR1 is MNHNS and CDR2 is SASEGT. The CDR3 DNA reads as TGTGCCAGCATCGACCAGGGAGGGAAGGGCGTAGCGAGCACCGGGGAGCTGTTTTTT. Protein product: CASIDQGGKGVASTGELFF.

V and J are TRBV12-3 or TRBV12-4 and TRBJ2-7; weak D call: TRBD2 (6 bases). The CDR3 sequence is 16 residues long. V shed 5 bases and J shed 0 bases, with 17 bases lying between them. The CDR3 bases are TGTGCCAGCAGTACAAGACGAGCGGGTTCCTCCTACGAGCAGTACTTC. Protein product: CASSTRRAGSSYEQYF.

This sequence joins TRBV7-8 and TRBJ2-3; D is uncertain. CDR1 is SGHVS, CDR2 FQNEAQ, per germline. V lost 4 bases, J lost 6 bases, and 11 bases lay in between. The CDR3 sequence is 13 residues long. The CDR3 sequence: CASSSRWVDTQYF. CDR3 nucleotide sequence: TGTGCCAGCAGCTCACGGTGGGTGGATACGCAGTATTTT. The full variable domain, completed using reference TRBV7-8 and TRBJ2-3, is GAGVSQSPRYKVAKRGQDVALRCDPISGHVSLFWYQQALGQGPEFLTYFQNEAQLDKSGLPSDRFFAERPEGSVSTLKIQRTQQEDSAVYLCASSSRWVDTQYFGPGTRLTVL.

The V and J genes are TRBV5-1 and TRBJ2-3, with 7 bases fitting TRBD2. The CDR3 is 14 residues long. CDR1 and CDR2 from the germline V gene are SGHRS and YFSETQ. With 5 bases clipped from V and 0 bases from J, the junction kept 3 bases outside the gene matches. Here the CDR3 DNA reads TGCGCCAGCAGGCTAGCGGTGAGCACAGATACGCAGTATTTT. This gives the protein CASRLAVSTDTQYF.

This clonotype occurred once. The CDR3: CASSSGAFF. CDR3 nucleotide sequence: TGTGCCAGCAGTAGTGGAGCTTTCTTT. The genes are TRBV12-3 or TRBV12-4 and TRBJ1-1; D is ambiguous. V was cut by 5 bases and J by 10 bases, with 5 bases left in between. This CDR3 comprises 9 residues.

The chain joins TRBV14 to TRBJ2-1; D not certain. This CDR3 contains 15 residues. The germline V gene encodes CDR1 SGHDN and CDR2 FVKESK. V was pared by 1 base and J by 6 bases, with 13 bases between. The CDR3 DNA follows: TGTGCCAGCAGCCAAGTCCTAGACTCAGGCAATGAGCAGTTCTTC. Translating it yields CASSQVLDSGNEQFF.

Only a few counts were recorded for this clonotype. The CDR3 DNA reads TGTGCCAGAGGACTAGCGGCCGACAATGAGCAGTTCTTC. Protein product: CARGLAADNEQFF. V gene TRBV25-1 combines with J gene TRBJ2-1; 10 bases match TRBD2. CDR3 length: 13 amino acids. J gave up 5 bases and V 9 bases, and 4 bases lay outside the gene matches. Germline values: CDR1 MGHDK, CDR2 SYGVNS.

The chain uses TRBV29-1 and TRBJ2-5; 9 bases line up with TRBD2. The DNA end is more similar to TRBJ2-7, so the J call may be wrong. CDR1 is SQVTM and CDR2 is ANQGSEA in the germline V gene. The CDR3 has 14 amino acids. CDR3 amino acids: CSARSSGTFYEQYF. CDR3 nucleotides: TGCAGCGCACGCTCTAGCGGGACTTTCTACGAGCAGTACTTC.